A selection of T cell receptor beta chains follows, all from one sample in a study of technical replicates of blood from a few donors. Sequenced by immunoSEQ multiplex PCR; TCRdb stores in-frame clones only, minus some. This sample carries tens of thousands of clones, about 94% of them seen once, and the ten largest clones take 0.38%. Input material: T cells isolated from PBMCs. Every receptor here comes from a human donor in good health. Each CDR3 is given with its conserved first and last residue. Fields, in order: J gene, clone size, V gene, CDR3 protein. Size is stated for part of the rows, as once, few or many counts, or as a class when the clone is expanded.

TRBJ2-7	NA	TRBV6-6	CASSSRVSEQYF
TRBJ2-1	NA	TRBV7-7	CASSYAAGPAYNEQFF
TRBJ2-7	NA	TRBV5-4	CASSFRAGGDYEQYF
TRBJ2-3	NA	TRBV12-5	CASGILAGSTDTQYF
TRBJ2-1	once	TRBV7-9	CASSPRASVGNEQFF
TRBJ1-2	NA	TRBV7-9	CASSLERYNYGYTF
TRBJ2-3	NA	TRBV18	CASSISSAGQGYTDTQYF
TRBJ2-1	NA	TRBV7-6	CASSLRIAGPAYNEQFF
TRBJ1-2	few	TRBV5-1	CASSLEGNGYTF
TRBJ1-2	NA	TRBV19	CASSITGEDGYTF
TRBJ2-5	NA	TRBV9	CASSVGAIQETQYF
TRBJ1-2	NA	TRBV4-1	CASSQQQGGNYGYTF
TRBJ1-2	once	TRBV6-1	CASSELGTGGSYTF
TRBJ1-2	NA	TRBV5-1	CASSLAYSDGYTF
TRBJ1-1	NA	TRBV27	CASSLGLNTEAFF
TRBJ2-2	NA	TRBV6-1	CASLPGNTGELFF
TRBJ1-1	NA	TRBV18	CASSPGQDYMNTEAFF
TRBJ2-4	NA	TRBV11-2	CASSFGIRGDIQYF
TRBJ2-7	NA	TRBV6-1	CASSELGLLAYEQYF
TRBJ1-1	NA	TRBV5-1	CASSLAGEGTEAFF
TRBJ1-4	NA	TRBV7-8	CASSGTGGAANEKLFF
TRBJ1-1	NA	TRBV6-5	CASSPRVTEAFF
TRBJ2-3	NA	TRBV9	CASSPPGTDTQYF
TRBJ1-1	NA	TRBV25-1	CASSTPTGRNTEAFF
TRBJ1-5	NA	TRBV19	CASSDDRGIWGNQPQHF
TRBJ1-1	NA	TRBV4-3	CASSQVGAMNTEAFF
TRBJ2-1	NA	TRBV2	CATGTGAYNAQFF
TRBJ2-1	NA	TRBV4-1	CASSQVADPYNEQFF
TRBJ1-5	once	TRBV10-3	CAISEQATEPQHF
TRBJ1-1	NA	TRBV7-9	CASSFSMVNTEAFF
TRBJ1-3	NA	TRBV15	CATSKTDSGNTIYF
TRBJ1-4	NA	TRBV6-1	CASSFTAGGNEKLFF
TRBJ1-1	NA	TRBV11-3	CASRRQGKGPTEAFF
TRBJ1-2	NA	TRBV29-1	CSAGEGGGYTF
TRBJ1-2	NA	TRBV5-5	CASSLYPQGAGYTF
TRBJ2-1	NA	TRBV6-5	CASSSGLLEQFF
TRBJ2-5	NA	TRBV4-3	CASSQAVGSVLSQETQYF
TRBJ2-1	NA	TRBV5-1	CASSLGGDFYNEQFF
TRBJ1-5	NA	TRBV5-5	CASSRQGLGQPQHF
TRBJ2-2	NA	TRBV28	CASSYPGELFF
TRBJ1-5	NA	TRBV30	CAMRGGESNQPQHF
TRBJ1-2	NA	TRBV27	CASSSYRTGNYGYTF
TRBJ1-1	NA	TRBV28	CASSSGHPNTEAFF
TRBJ1-1	NA	TRBV6-5	CASSLKDRVHTEAFF
TRBJ1-4	NA	TRBV9	CASTDRATNEKLFF
TRBJ2-7	NA	TRBV29-1	CSVGLAGAYEQYF
TRBJ2-3	NA	TRBV5-1	CASSLSISGSFTDTQYF
TRBJ2-2	NA	TRBV7-9	CASRLAGFTGELFF
TRBJ2-7	NA	TRBV15	CAVGLAGVDDEQYF
TRBJ1-4	NA	TRBV27	CASNRGSANEKLFF
TRBJ1-2	NA	TRBV7-9	CASSSPTGPFNYGYTF
TRBJ1-2	once	TRBV7-9	CASSLGPGGSNYGYTF
TRBJ1-2	NA	TRBV4-2	CASSQDVQGATGYTF
TRBJ1-2	once	TRBV18	CASSSGGGSSYTF
TRBJ2-1	NA	TRBV6-6	CATHHYNEQFF
TRBJ1-1	NA	TRBV5-1	CASTVVSGTEAFF
NA	NA	TRBV25-1	CATKPKTRQAYEQYF